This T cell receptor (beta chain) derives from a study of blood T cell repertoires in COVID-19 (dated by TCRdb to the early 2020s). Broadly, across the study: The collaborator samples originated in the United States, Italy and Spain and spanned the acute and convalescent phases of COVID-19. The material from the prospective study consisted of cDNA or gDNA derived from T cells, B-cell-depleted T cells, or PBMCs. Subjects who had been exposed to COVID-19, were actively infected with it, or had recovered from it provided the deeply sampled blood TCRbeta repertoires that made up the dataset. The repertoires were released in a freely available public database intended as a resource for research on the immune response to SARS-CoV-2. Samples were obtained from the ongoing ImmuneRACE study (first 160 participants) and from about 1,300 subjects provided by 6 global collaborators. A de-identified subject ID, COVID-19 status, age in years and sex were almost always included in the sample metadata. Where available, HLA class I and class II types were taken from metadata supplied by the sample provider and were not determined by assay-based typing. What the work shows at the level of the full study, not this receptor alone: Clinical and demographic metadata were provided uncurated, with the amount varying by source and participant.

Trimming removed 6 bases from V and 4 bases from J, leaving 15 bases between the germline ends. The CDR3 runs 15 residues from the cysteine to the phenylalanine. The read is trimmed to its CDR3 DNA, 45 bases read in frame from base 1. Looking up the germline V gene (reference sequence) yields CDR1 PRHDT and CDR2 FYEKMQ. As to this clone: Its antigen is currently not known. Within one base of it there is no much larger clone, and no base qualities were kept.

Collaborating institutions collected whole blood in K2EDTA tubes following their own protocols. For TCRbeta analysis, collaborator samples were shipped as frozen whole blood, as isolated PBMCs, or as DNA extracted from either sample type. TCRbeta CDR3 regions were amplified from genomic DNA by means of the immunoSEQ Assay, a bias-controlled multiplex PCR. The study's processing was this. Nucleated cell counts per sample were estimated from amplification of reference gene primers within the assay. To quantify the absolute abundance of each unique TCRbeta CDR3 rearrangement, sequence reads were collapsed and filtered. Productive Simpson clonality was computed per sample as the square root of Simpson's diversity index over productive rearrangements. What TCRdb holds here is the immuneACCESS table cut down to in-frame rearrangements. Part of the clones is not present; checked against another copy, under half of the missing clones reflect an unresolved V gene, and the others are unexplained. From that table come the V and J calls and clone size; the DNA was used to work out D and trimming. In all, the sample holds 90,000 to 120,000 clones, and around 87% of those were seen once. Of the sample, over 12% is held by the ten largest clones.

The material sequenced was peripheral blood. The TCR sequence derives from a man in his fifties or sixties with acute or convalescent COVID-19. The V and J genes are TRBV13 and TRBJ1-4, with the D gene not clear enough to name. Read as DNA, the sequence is TGTGCCAGCAGTACCGGGGTTACGGGTAATGAAAAACTGTTTTTT. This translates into CASSTGVTGNEKLFF.